This TCR beta chain was observed in a study of cytomegalovirus exposure and HLA in healthy donors. Looked up from germline, CDR1 is KGHSH and CDR2 is LQKENI. Trimming cost V 0 bases and J 2 bases, with 10 bases left between them. This CDR3 has 16 residues. The PCR ran on 60 Vbeta and 13 Jbeta primers. Data came from immunoSEQ multiplex PCR; TCRdb stores just in-frame clones and leaves some out. This table has 180,000 or so clones, over 70% appearing once. This chain uses TRBV18 with TRBJ2-2, with a tentative D call TRBD1 (5 bases). The sequence was obtained from a female donor in good health and CMV-seronegative. The sequenced sample consisted of PBMCs. The CDR3 sequence: CASSPPRGLNTGELFF. CDR3 coding DNA: TGTGCCAGCTCACCACCTAGGGGCCTAAACACCGGGGAGCTGTTTTTT.